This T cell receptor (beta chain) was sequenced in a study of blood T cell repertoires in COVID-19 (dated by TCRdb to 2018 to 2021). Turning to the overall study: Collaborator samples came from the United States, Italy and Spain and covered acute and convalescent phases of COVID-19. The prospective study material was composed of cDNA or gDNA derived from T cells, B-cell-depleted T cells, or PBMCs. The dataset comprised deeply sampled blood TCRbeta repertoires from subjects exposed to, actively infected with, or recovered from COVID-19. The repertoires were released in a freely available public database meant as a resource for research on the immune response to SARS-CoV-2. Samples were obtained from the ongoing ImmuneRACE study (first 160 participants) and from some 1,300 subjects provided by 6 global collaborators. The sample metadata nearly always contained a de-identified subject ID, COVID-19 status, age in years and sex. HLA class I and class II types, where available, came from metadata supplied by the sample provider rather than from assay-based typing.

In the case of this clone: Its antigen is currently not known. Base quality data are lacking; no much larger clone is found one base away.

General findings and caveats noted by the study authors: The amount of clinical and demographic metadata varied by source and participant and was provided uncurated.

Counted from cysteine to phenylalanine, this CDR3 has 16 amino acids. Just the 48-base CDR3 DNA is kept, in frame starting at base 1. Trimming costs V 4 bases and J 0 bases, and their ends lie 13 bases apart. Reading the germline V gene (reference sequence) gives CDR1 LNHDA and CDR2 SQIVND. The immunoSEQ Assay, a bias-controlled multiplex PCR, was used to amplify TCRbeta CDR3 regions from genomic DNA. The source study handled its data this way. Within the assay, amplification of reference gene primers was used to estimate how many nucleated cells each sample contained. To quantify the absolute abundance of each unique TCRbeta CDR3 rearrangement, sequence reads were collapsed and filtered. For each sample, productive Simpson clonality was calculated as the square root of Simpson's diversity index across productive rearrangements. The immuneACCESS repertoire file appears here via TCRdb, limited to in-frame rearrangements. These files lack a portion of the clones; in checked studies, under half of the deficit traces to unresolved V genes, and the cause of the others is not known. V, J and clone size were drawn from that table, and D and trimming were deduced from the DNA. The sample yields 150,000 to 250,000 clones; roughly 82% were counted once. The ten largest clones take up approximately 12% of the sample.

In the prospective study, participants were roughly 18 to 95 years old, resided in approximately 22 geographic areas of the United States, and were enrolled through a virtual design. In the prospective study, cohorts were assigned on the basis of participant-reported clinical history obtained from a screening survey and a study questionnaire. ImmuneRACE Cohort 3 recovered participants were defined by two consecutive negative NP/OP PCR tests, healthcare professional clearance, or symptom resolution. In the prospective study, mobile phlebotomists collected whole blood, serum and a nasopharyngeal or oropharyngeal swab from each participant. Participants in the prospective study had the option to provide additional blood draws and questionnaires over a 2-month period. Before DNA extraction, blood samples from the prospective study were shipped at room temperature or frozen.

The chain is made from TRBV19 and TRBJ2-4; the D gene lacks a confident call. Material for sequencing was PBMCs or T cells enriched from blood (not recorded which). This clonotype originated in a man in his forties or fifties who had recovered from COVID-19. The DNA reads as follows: TGTGCCAGTAGTACCCCCTTGTATCGAGCCAAAAACATTCAGTACTTC. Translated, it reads CASSTPLYRAKNIQYF.